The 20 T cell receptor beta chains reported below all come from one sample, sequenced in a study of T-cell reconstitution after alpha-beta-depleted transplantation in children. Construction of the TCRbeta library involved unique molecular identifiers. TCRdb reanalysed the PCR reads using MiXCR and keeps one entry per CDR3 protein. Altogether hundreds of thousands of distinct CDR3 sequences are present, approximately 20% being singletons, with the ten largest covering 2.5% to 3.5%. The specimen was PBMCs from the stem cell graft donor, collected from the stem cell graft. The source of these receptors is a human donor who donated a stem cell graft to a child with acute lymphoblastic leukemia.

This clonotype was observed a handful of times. The CDR3 DNA follows: TGTGCCAGCAGTTACACATCAGCTTACTATGGCTACACCTTC. It translates to CASSYTSAYYGYTF. V gene TRBV6-5 combines with J gene TRBJ1-2; D remains ambiguous. Germline V gives CDR1 MNHEY, CDR2 SVGAGI. There are 14 residues in the CDR3. With 2 bases removed from V and 3 bases from J, the gap between germline ends came to 10 bases.

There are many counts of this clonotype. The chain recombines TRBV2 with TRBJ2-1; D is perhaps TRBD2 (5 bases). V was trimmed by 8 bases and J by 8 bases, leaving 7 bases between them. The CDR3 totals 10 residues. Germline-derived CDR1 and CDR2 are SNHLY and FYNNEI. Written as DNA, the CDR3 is TGTGCCAGCGGGCGGGATGAGCAGTTCTTC. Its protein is CASGRDEQFF.

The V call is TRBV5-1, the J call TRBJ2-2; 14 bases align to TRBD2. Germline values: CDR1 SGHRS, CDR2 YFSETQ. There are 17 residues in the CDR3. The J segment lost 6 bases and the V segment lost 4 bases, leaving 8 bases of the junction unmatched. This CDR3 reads CASSRLTSGRAAGELFF. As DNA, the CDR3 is TGCGCCAGCAGCCGCCTGACTAGCGGGAGGGCCGCCGGGGAGCTGTTTTTT.

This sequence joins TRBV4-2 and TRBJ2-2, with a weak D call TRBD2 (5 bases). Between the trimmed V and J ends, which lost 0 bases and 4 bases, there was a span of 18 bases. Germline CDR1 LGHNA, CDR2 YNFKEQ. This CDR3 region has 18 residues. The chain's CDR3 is CASSQDPKASRGTGELFF. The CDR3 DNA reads TGTGCCAGCAGCCAAGACCCGAAGGCCTCTCGGGGCACCGGGGAGCTGTTTTTT.

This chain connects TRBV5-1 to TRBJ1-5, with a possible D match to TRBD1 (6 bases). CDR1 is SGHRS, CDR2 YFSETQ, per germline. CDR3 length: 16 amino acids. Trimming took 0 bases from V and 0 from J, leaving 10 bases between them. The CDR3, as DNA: TGCGCCAGCAGCTTGGGGCAGGGGAATAGCAATCAGCCCCAGCATTTT. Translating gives CASSLGQGNSNQPQHF.

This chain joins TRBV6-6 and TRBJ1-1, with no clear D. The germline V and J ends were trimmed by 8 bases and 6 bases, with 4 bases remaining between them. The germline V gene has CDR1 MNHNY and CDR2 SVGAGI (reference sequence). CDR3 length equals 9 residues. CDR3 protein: CASGPEAFF. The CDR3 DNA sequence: TGTGCCAGCGGGCCTGAAGCTTTCTTT.

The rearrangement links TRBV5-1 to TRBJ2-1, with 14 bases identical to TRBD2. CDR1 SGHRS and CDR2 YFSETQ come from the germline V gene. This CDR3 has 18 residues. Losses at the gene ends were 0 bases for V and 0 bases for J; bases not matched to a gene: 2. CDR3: CASSLVGTSGSSYNEQFF. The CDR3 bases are TGCGCCAGCAGCTTGGTGGGGACTAGCGGGAGCTCCTACAATGAGCAGTTCTTC.

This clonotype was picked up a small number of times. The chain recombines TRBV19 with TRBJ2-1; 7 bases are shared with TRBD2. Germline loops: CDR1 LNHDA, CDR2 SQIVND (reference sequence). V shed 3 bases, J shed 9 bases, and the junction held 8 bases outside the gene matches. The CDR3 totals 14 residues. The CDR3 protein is CASSIGLEATEQFF. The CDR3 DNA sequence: TGTGCCAGTAGTATTGGACTAGAAGCGACTGAGCAGTTCTTC. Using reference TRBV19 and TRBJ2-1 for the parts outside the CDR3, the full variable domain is DGGITQSPKYLFRKEGQNVTLSCEQNLNHDAMYWYRQDPGQGLRLIYYSQIVNDFQKGDIAEGYSVSREKKESFPLTVTSAQKNPTAFYLCASSIGLEATEQFFGPGTRLTVL.

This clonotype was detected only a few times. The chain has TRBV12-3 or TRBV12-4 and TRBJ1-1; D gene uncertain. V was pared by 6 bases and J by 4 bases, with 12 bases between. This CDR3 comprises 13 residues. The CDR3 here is CASRLERGTEAFF. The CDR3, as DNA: TGTGCCAGCAGACTAGAGAGAGGCACTGAAGCTTTCTTT.

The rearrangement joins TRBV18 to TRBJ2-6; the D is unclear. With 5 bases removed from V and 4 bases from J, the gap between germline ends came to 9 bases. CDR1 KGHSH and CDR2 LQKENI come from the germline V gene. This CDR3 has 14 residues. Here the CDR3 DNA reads TGTGCCAGCTCAATCCAGGCAGGGGCCAACGTCCTGACTTTC. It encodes CASSIQAGANVLTF. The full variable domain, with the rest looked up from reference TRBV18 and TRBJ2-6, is NAGVMQNPRHLVRRRGQEARLRCSPMKGHSHVYWYRQLPEEGLKFMVYLQKENIIDESGMPKERFSAEFPKEGPSILRIQQVVRGDSAAYFCASSIQAGANVLTFGAGSRLTVL.

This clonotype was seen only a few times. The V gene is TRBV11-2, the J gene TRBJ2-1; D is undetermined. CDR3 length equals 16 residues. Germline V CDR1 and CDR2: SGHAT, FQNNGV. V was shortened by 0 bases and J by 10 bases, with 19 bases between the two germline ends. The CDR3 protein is CASSLDFGGALGEQFF. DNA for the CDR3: TGTGCCAGCAGCTTAGATTTCGGCGGAGCCCTCGGGGAGCAGTTCTTC.

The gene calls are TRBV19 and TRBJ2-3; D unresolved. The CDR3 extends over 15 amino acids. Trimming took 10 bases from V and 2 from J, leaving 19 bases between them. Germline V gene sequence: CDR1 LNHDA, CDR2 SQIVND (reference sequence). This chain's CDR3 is CATQRIGVSTDTQYF. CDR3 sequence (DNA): TGTGCCACCCAAAGGATTGGCGTATCCACAGATACGCAGTATTTT.

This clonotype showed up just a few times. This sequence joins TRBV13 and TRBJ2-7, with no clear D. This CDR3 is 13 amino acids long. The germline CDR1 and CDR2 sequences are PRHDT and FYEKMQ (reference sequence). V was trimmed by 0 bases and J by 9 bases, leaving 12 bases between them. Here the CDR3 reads CASSLGTSQLQYF. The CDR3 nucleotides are TGTGCCAGCAGCTTAGGGACTTCTCAGTTGCAGTACTTC. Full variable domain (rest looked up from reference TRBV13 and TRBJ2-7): AAGVIQSPRHLIKEKRETATLKCYPIPRHDTVYWYQQGPGQDPQFLISFYEKMQSDKGSIPDRFSAQQFSDYHSELNMSSLELGDSALYFCASSLGTSQLQYFGPGTRLTVT.

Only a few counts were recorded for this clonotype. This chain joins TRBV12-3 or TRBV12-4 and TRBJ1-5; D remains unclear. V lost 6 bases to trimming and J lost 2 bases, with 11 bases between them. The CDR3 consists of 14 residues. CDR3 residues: CASSSDVGNQPQHF. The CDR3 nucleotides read TGTGCCAGCAGCTCGGACGTAGGCAATCAGCCCCAGCATTTT.

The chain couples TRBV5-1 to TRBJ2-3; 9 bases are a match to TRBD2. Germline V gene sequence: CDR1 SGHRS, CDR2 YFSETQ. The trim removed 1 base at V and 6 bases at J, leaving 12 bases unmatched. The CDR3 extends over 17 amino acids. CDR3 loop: CASSLSASGMTRDTQYF. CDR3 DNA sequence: TGCGCCAGCAGCTTGAGTGCTAGCGGGATGACGAGGGATACGCAGTATTTT.

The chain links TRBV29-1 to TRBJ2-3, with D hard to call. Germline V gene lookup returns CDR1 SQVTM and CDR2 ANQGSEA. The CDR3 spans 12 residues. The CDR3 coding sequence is TGCACCCTTGCAGGAGCACCGGATACGCAGTATTTT. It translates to CTLAGAPDTQYF.

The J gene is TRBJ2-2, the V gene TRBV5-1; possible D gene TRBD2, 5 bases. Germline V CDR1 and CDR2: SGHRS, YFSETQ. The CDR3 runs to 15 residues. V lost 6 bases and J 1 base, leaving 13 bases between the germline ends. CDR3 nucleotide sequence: TGCGCCAGCAAATATGAGGGCTTGAACACCGGGGAGCTGTTTTTT. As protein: CASKYEGLNTGELFF.

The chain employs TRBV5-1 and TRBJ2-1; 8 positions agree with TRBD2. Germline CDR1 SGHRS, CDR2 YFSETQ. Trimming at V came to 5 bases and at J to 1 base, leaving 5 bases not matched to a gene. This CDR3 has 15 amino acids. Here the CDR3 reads CASSRAGVSYNEQFF. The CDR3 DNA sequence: TGCGCCAGCAGTCGAGCGGGAGTTTCCTACAATGAGCAGTTCTTC.

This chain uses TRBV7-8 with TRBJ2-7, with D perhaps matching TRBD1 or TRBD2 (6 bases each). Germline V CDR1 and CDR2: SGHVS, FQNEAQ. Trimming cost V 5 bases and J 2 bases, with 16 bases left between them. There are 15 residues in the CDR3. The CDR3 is CASSDGGGSPYEQYF. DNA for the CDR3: TGTGCCAGCAGCGACGGAGGGGGTTCCCCCTACGAGCAGTACTTC.

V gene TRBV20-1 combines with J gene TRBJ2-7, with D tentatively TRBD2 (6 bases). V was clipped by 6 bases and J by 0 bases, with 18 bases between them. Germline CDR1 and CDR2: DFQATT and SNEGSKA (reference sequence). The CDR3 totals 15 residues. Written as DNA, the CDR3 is TGCAGTGCCCTCAGGGCGGGGACGCTCTCCTACGAGCAGTACTTC. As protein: CSALRAGTLSYEQYF.